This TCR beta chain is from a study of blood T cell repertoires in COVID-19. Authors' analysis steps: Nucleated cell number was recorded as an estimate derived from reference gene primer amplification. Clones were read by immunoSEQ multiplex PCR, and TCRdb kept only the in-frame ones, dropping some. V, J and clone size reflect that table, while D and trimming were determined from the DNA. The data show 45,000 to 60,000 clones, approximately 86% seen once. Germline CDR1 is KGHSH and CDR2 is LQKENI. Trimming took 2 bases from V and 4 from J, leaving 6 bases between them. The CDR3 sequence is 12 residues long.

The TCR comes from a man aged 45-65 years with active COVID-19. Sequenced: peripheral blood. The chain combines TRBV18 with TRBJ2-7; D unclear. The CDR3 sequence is CASSPKQYEQYF. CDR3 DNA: TGTGCCAGCTCACCAAAGCAATACGAGCAGTACTTC.